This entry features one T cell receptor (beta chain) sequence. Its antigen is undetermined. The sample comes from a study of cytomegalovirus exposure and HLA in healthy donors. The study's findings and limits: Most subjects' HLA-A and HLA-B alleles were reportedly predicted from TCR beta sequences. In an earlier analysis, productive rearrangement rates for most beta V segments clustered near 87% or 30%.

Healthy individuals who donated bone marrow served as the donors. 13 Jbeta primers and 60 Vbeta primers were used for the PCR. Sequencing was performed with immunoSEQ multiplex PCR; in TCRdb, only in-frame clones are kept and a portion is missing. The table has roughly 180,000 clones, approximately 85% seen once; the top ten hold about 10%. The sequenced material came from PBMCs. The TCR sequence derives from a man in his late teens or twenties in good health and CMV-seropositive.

The CDR3 coding sequence is TGTGCCAGCAGCTTAGGGCAGGGGGAGAGCGGCTACACCTTC. Translating gives CASSLGQGESGYTF. This rearrangement joins TRBV7-3 to TRBJ1-2; TRBD1 aligns across 7 bases. CDR1 is SGHTA and CDR2 is FQGTGA in the germline V gene. This CDR3 has 14 residues. After removal of 2 bases from V and 8 bases from J, the junction contained 8 bases not matched to a gene.